The 30 T cell receptor beta chains in this list originate from one sample, sequenced in a study of blood T cells in healthy people across ages. Sample-barcoded 5' priming and a J-beta primer mix drove a second PCR of 7 to 11 cycles. TCRdb recomputed calls from the 5' RACE reads with MiXCR, one row per CDR3 protein. The repertoire holds around 1,500,000 distinct CDR3 sequences, with roughly 27% as singletons. Material for sequencing was blood. Receptors originate from a woman in her 30s in good health.

This clonotype was recorded only once. This chain connects TRBV7-9 to TRBJ1-2, with D unclear. The germline V gene encodes CDR1 SEHNR and CDR2 FQNEAQ (reference sequence). This CDR3 is built from 12 residues. The ends were cut back, 4 bases at V and 6 bases at J, with 9 bases in the middle. CDR3 in amino acids: CASSSNQDGYTF. The DNA of the CDR3 is TGTGCCAGCAGCTCGAACCAGGATGGCTACACCTTC.

A word on this clonotype: A read error may explain this, as a much larger clone is one base away. The rearrangement joins TRBV7-2 to TRBJ2-1; 12 positions agree with TRBD2. Germline V gene lookup returns CDR1 SGHTA and CDR2 FQGNSA. Trimming cost V 5 bases and J 14 bases; bases outside gene matches: 16. The CDR3 totals 16 residues. The CDR3 here is CASSPRDLAGGMGKFF. CDR3 nucleotide sequence: TGTGCCAGCAGCCCCAGGGATCTAGCGGGAGGGATGGGGAAGTTCTTC.

A few counts support this clonotype. One end of the junction is discordant with germline, which a read error may explain. The chain is built from TRBV7-9 and TRBJ2-2; TRBD2 might be the D (5 bases). The germline V gene has CDR1 SEHNR and CDR2 FQNEAQ (reference sequence). The CDR3 extends over 13 amino acids. CDR3 in amino acids: CASSLPITGERFF. CDR3 nucleotide sequence: TGTGCCAGCAGCTTACCAATCACCGGGGAGCGGTTTTTT.

This clonotype was detected only a few times. The chain joins TRBV5-1 to TRBJ2-7; D gene unclear. Germline V gene sequence: CDR1 SGHRS, CDR2 YFSETQ. This CDR3 has 13 amino acids. Deletions cut 6 bases from V and 2 bases from J, with 12 bases between. The CDR3 reads CASTNEETYEQYF. CDR3 sequence (DNA): TGCGCCAGCACAAATGAGGAGACCTACGAGCAGTACTTC.

The table lists this clonotype with many counts. The chain combines TRBV5-1 with TRBJ2-1, with TRBD1 matching 8 bases. This CDR3 is built from 15 residues. Germline V gene sequence: CDR1 SGHRS, CDR2 YFSETQ. V was pared by 3 bases and J by 5 bases, with 7 bases of the junction left unmatched. CDR3 in amino acids: CASSWGQDLDNEQFF. CDR3 nucleotide sequence: TGCGCCAGCAGCTGGGGACAGGACCTTGACAATGAGCAGTTCTTC.

This chain uses TRBV3-1 with TRBJ1-5, with 8 nucleotides matching TRBD1. This CDR3 contains 15 residues. Unmatched junction bases numbered 5, after V lost 5 bases and J lost 2 bases. In germline, CDR1 is LGHDT, CDR2 YNNKEL (reference sequence). The CDR3 is CASSDEQGGNQPQHF. As DNA, the CDR3 is TGTGCCAGCAGCGACGAACAGGGGGGCAATCAGCCCCAGCATTTT. Based on the CDR3 plus reference TRBV3-1 and TRBJ1-5, the full variable domain is DTAVSQTPKYLVTQMGNDKSIKCEQNLGHDTMYWYKQDSKKFLKIMFSYNNKELIINETVPNRFSPKSPDKAHLNLHINSLELGDSAVYFCASSDEQGGNQPQHFGDGTRLSIL.

Only a few counts were recorded for this clonotype. This CDR3 is CASSEGDTHETQYF. The CDR3 region has the DNA TGTGCCAGCAGTGAAGGGGACACTCACGAGACCCAGTACTTC. V gene TRBV6-1 combines with J gene TRBJ2-5; TRBD1 might be the D (6 bases). There are 14 residues in the CDR3. V dropped 1 base and J dropped 5 bases, with 11 bases sitting between them. Germline assignment: CDR1 MNHNS and CDR2 SASEGT.

This clonotype appeared a few times. The CDR3 is CASSHGTGGYNEQYF. The CDR3 DNA is TGCGCCAGCAGTCACGGGACTGGCGGTTACAATGAGCAGTACTTC. The rearrangement uses TRBV4-3 and TRBJ2-5; D may be TRBD2 (6 bases). The ends were cut back, 6 bases at V and 11 bases at J, with 25 bases in the middle. The CDR3 covers 15 residues. Germline V gene data show CDR1 as LGHNA and CDR2 as YSLEER.

V gene TRBV12-3 or TRBV12-4 combines with J gene TRBJ2-7; 8 bases are shared with TRBD2. Losses at the gene ends were 5 bases for V and 7 bases for J; bases not matched to a gene: 13. The CDR3 spans 15 residues. CDR3 in DNA: TGTGCCAGCAGTGGGCGGGGGGCTCTCTACAATGAGCAGTACTTC. Protein sequence: CASSGRGALYNEQYF.

The chain couples TRBV20-1 to TRBJ1-5; no clear D. The CDR3 covers 14 residues. Germline CDR1 reads DFQATT; CDR2 reads SNEGSKA (reference sequence). The V end was cut by 6 bases, the J end by 6 bases, with 18 bases between. The CDR3: CSAQDPSLVQPQHF. CDR3 sequence (DNA): TGCAGTGCGCAAGACCCGAGCCTGGTTCAGCCCCAGCATTTT.

CDR3 coding DNA: TGTGCCAGCACCTCAGTTTTAGCAGATACGCAGTATTTT. It is translated as CASTSVLADTQYF. The chain recombines TRBV7-2 with TRBJ2-3; D remains unclear. V lost 7 bases and J 4 bases, leaving 12 bases between the germline ends. CDR1 is SGHTA and CDR2 is FQGNSA in the germline V gene. CDR3 length: 13 residues.

In this sample, this clonotype turned up a few times. The gene calls are TRBV7-7 and TRBJ2-5, with D perhaps given as TRBD1 or TRBD2 (5 bases each). CDR1 and CDR2 from the germline V gene are SSHAT and FNYEAQ (reference sequence). This CDR3 has 14 residues. Deletions cut 6 bases from V and 1 base from J, with 12 bases between. The CDR3 protein is CASSHTGTQETQYF. CDR3 in DNA: TGTGCCAGCAGTCATACCGGGACCCAAGAGACCCAGTACTTC.

The chain uses TRBV2 and TRBJ1-5; 10 bases fit TRBD1. CDR3 size: 15 residues. The junction had 7 bases not matched to a gene; V was cut back by 6 bases and J by 5 bases. Germline V gives CDR1 SNHLY, CDR2 FYNNEI. This CDR3 reads CASRGDRGEYQPQHF. The CDR3 coding sequence is TGTGCCAGCAGAGGGGACAGGGGAGAGTATCAGCCCCAGCATTTT.

The V gene is TRBV5-1, the J gene TRBJ2-1, with 7 bases identical to TRBD1. The germline V gene encodes CDR1 SGHRS and CDR2 YFSETQ. This CDR3 spans 14 amino acids. The trim removed 4 bases at V and 10 bases at J, leaving 11 bases unmatched. CDR3 protein: CASSRPTGLGEQFF. CDR3 DNA sequence: TGCGCCAGCAGCCGACCGACAGGGCTTGGGGAGCAGTTCTTC.

The rearrangement uses TRBV5-5 and TRBJ2-3, with 8 bases matching TRBD2. CDR1 and CDR2 from the germline V gene are SGHKS and YYEKEE (reference sequence). The CDR3 runs to 12 residues. With V trimmed by 4 bases and J by 13 bases, 8 bases remained unmatched. This CDR3 is CASSTGTSSEYF. In nucleotides, the CDR3 is TGTGCCAGCAGCACCGGGACTAGTTCAGAGTATTTT.

The V call is TRBV7-2, the J call TRBJ2-3; unclear D gene. Germline CDR1 and CDR2: SGHTA and FQGNSA. This CDR3 comprises 14 residues. Between the trimmed V and J ends, which lost 1 base and 4 bases, there was a span of 9 bases. The CDR3 loop is CASSLGHIADTQYF. CDR3 DNA sequence: TGTGCCAGCAGCTTAGGGCATATCGCAGATACGCAGTATTTT.

The genes are TRBV12-5 and TRBJ2-3, with D possibly matching TRBD2 (5 bases). This CDR3 spans 18 amino acids. Germline CDR1 LGHNT, CDR2 FRNRAP. V was pared by 0 bases and J by 2 bases, with 18 bases between. The CDR3 is CASGLVLGEQSNTDTQYF. In DNA, the CDR3 is TGTGCTAGTGGTTTGGTATTGGGAGAGCAAAGTAACACAGATACGCAGTATTTT.

This clonotype showed up just a few times. This CDR3 is CASSHGHLTEAFF. In nucleotides, the CDR3 is TGTGCCAGCAGCCATGGACACCTAACTGAAGCTTTCTTT. The chain has TRBV7-9 and TRBJ1-1; weak D call: TRBD1 (5 bases). Germline CDR1 is SEHNR and CDR2 is FQNEAQ (reference sequence). Trimming took off 5 bases at V and 5 bases at J, with 12 bases between the two ends. The CDR3 has 13 amino acids.

In its sample, this clonotype was seen a few times. The chain recombines TRBV14 with TRBJ2-7; D is possibly TRBD2 (6 bases). The V gene lost 6 bases and the J gene lost 3 bases, with 15 bases spanning the gap. This CDR3 region has 14 residues. Germline V gene sequence: CDR1 SGHDN, CDR2 FVKESK. The CDR3 here is CASRRSGGDYEQYF. CDR3 DNA sequence: TGTGCCAGCAGGCGCTCCGGAGGGGACTACGAGCAGTACTTC.

This clonotype was seen more than once but under ten times. This chain joins TRBV7-2 and TRBJ1-1, with 8 bases matching TRBD1. V lost 4 bases, J lost 7 bases, and 5 bases stayed unmatched. Germline V CDR1 and CDR2: SGHTA, FQGNSA. There are 13 residues in the CDR3. The CDR3 region has the DNA TGTGCCAGCAGCTACAGGGGGAGCGTTGAAGCTTTCTTT. Protein product: CASSYRGSVEAFF.

The sample holds a few counts of this clonotype. V gene TRBV19 combines with J gene TRBJ1-1; 7 nucleotides line up with TRBD1. With 4 bases clipped from V and 3 bases from J, the junction kept 8 bases outside the gene matches. Per germline, CDR1 LNHDA and CDR2 SQIVND (reference sequence). CDR3 length: 15 amino acids. The CDR3 loop reads CASSRGQLRDTEAFF. Here the CDR3 DNA reads TGTGCCAGTAGTAGGGGACAGCTACGGGACACTGAAGCTTTCTTT.

Points on this clonotype: Sequence at one end of the junction differs from germline and may be a read error. V usage is TRBV7-8 and J usage is TRBJ1-1; weak D call: TRBD1 (5 bases). This CDR3 spans 16 amino acids. Germline V CDR1 and CDR2: SGHVS, FQNEAQ. CDR3 coding DNA: TGTGCCGGCAGCTTAATTTTTCGGGGGAAGGGCACTGAAGCTTTCTTT. Protein product: CAGSLIFRGKGTEAFF. Full variable domain (outside the CDR3, taken from reference TRBV7-8 and TRBJ1-1): GAGVSQSPRYKVAKRGQDVALRCDPISGHVSLFWYQQALGQGPEFLTYFQNEAQLDKSGLPSDRFFAERPEGSVSTLKIQRTQQEDSAVYLCAGSLIFRGKGTEAFFGQGTRLTVV.

This clonotype was observed a few times. In nucleotides, the CDR3 is TGTGCCAGCAGCGATACTCTCCGGGGTTTCAGCAACGAGCAGTACTTC. It is translated as CASSDTLRGFSNEQYF. The genes are TRBV7-2 and TRBJ2-7; perhaps TRBD2 as D (5 bases). The V gene's germline CDR1 is SGHTA and CDR2 FQGNSA. V lost 5 bases, J lost 5 bases, and 22 bases lay in between. This CDR3 is 16 amino acids long.

As for this clonotype: This may arise from a read error, as a much more abundant clone is one base away. The J gene is TRBJ2-7, the V gene TRBV7-9; no clear D gene. CDR3 length: 14 amino acids. CDR1 and CDR2 from the germline V gene are SEHNR and FQNEAQ (reference sequence). The V and J ends lost 5 bases and 7 bases respectively, with 18 bases between them. The CDR3 region is CASSLTQPNNEQYF. Written as DNA, the CDR3 is TGTGCCAGCAGCCTGACCCAGCCCAACAATGAGCAGTACTTC.

This clonotype has ten or more counts. J is TRBJ2-7 and V is TRBV6-5, with D possibly matching TRBD1 (6 bases). Trimming cost V 6 bases and J 3 bases, with 9 bases left between them. The CDR3 is 12 amino acids. The germline V gene has CDR1 MNHEY and CDR2 SVGAGI. CDR3 sequence reads: CASRTTGYEQYF. The CDR3 DNA reads TGTGCCAGCAGGACGACAGGCTACGAGCAGTACTTC.

The gene calls are TRBV7-2 and TRBJ1-1; 7 bases line up with TRBD1. Germline V gene lookup returns CDR1 SGHTA and CDR2 FQGNSA. V lost 4 bases, J lost 5 bases, and 13 bases stayed unmatched. CDR3 size: 16 residues. Here the CDR3 reads CASSWLSSGGRTEAFF. CDR3 nucleotide sequence: TGTGCCAGCAGCTGGTTAAGTTCAGGGGGTCGGACTGAAGCTTTCTTT.

The rearrangement uses TRBV5-6 and TRBJ2-3; D remains unclear. The CDR3 length is 13 residues. V was cut by 3 bases and J by 4 bases, with 9 bases left in between. Germline V gives CDR1 SGHDT, CDR2 YYEEEE. For the CDR3, the DNA is TGTGCCAGCAGCTCCGGATGGGCAGATACGCAGTATTTT. Protein sequence: CASSSGWADTQYF.

The CDR3 spells CASSVGQRNEKLFF. In nucleotides, the CDR3 is TGTGCCAGCAGCGTGGGACAGCGTAACGAAAAACTGTTTTTT. The V call is TRBV5-5, the J call TRBJ1-4; 7 nucleotides match TRBD1. V trimming: 4 bases; J trimming: 8 bases; junction bases outside the gene matches: 8. Germline V gene lookup returns CDR1 SGHKS and CDR2 YYEKEE (reference sequence). The CDR3 runs 14 residues.

About this clonotype itself: A much larger clone lies a single base off, so this may be a read error. The chain joins TRBV4-2 to TRBJ2-1; D unclear. The CDR3 has 12 amino acids. CDR1 is LGHNA, CDR2 YNFKEQ, per germline. The CDR3 DNA reads TGTGCCGGCAGCCAAGAAAGCCACGAGCAGTTCTTC. Protein product: CAGSQESHEQFF.

This clonotype has only a few counts. V usage is TRBV12-3 or TRBV12-4 and J usage is TRBJ2-7, with TRBD1 matching over 9 bases. CDR3 length: 15 amino acids. With V trimmed by 6 bases and J by 4 bases, 10 bases remained unmatched. The CDR3 loop reads CASSQGQGMAYEQYF. Here the CDR3 DNA reads TGTGCCAGCAGCCAAGGACAGGGGATGGCTTACGAGCAGTACTTC.